This T cell receptor beta chain was obtained from a study of control samples from healthy donors and cancer patients (dated by TCRdb to about 2020). Receptor amplification or capture employed the immunoSEQ multiplex PCR assay. The immuneACCESS repertoire file appears here via TCRdb, limited to in-frame rearrangements. These files lack a portion of the clones; in checked studies, under half of the deficit traces to unresolved V genes, and the cause of the others is not known. Within this sample are some 160,000 clones, with 89% of them counted one time only. The ten most abundant clones make up around 4.9% of the sample. This clone was observed a few times. Its antigen target is currently unknown. No base-level quality is on record; no much larger clone is a single base apart. Reading the germline V gene (reference sequence) gives CDR1 SGHNT and CDR2 YYREEE. From V the trimming removes 0 bases and from J it removes 5 bases, while the gene matches leave 6 bases of the junction unaccounted for. The CDR3 covers 15 residues, taking in both the cysteine and the phenylalanine. Only the CDR3 part of the read is kept: 45 bases, read in frame from the first base.

Material: blood. The rearrangement combines TRBV5-4 with TRBJ2-7, with TRBD1 matching 9 junction bases. The TCR comes from a man in his thirties or forties in good health. The CDR3 region reads CASSLGDRAADEQYF. The sequenced DNA is TGTGCCAGCAGCTTGGGGGACAGGGCAGCAGACGAGCAGTACTTC.